These 8 T cell receptor beta chains were all obtained from the same sample, sequenced in a study of tumor and adjacent non-tumor tissue in lung cancer. Three rounds of nested PCR, following a modified ARM-PCR protocol, produced the TCRbeta library. TCRdb recomputed calls from the multiplex PCR reads with MiXCR, one row per CDR3 protein. The sample has some 80,000 distinct CDR3 sequences, over 60% seen once. The template was RNA from unsorted bulk tissue. The normal lung tissue was taken more than 3 cm from the tumor edge. Sequences were obtained from distant non-tumor lung tissue. These TCRs come from a man in his sixties or seventies with non-small cell lung cancer.

This chain links TRBV12-3 or TRBV12-4 with TRBJ2-2, with D perhaps TRBD2 (5 bases). The CDR3 sequence is 16 residues long. V dropped 5 bases and J dropped 8 bases, with 21 bases sitting between them. This CDR3 reads CASSIYGEGYTGELFF. The DNA for the CDR3 is TGTGCCAGCAGTATATACGGCGAGGGCTATACGGGGGAGCTGTTTTTT.

The chain uses TRBV6-1 and TRBJ1-2; D is unresolved. The ends were cut back, 5 bases at V and 5 bases at J, with 15 bases in the middle. In germline, CDR1 is MNHNS, CDR2 SASEGT. The CDR3 is 14 amino acids. CDR3 amino acids: CASSTSSAKYGYTF. The CDR3 nucleotides read TGTGCCAGCAGTACGAGTTCAGCAAAGTATGGCTACACCTTC.

Turning to this clonotype: A junction end diverges from the germline sequence, so it may reflect a read error. The V gene is TRBV11-2, the J gene TRBJ1-5, with D possibly TRBD1 on 5 matching bases. This CDR3 is built from 14 residues. Per germline, CDR1 SGHAT and CDR2 FQNNGV. CDR3 DNA: TGTGCCGGCAGTTTAAATGGGGCAAATCAGCCCCAGCATTTT. Its protein is CAGSLNGANQPQHF.

Regarding this clonotype: One end of the junction is discordant with germline, which a read error may explain. This rearrangement joins TRBV11-2 to TRBJ1-6; D gene uncertain. CDR3 length equals 15 residues. In germline, CDR1 is SGHAT, CDR2 FQNNGV. CDR3 sequence reads: CPSGARTDGNSPLHF. CDR3 sequence (DNA): TGTCCCAGCGGCGCAAGGACGGATGGGAATTCACCCCTCCACTTT.

This clonotype was detected ten times or more. V usage is TRBV14 and J usage is TRBJ1-6; D is unclear. This CDR3 contains 14 residues. V lost 4 bases and J 10 bases, leaving 14 bases between the germline ends. CDR1 and CDR2 from the germline V gene are SGHDN and FVKESK. CDR3 loop: CASSLEGWHSPLHF. CDR3 bases: TGTGCCAGCAGCCTGGAGGGATGGCACTCACCCCTCCACTTT.

The chain couples TRBV2 to TRBJ1-1; 7 nucleotides agree with TRBD1. The junction had 9 bases not matched to a gene; V was cut back by 6 bases and J by 5 bases. Germline V CDR1 and CDR2: SNHLY, FYNNEI. The CDR3 covers 14 residues. CDR3 sequence reads: CASSTYRGGTEAFF. The CDR3 nucleotides read TGTGCCAGCAGCACTTACAGGGGTGGAACTGAAGCTTTCTTT.

A note on this clonotype: Germline is not matched at one junction end, which may reflect a read error. The V gene is TRBV12-3 or TRBV12-4, the J gene TRBJ2-3; D unresolved. The CDR3 extends over 17 amino acids. The CDR3 protein is CASSSPVAIQFTDKQYF. The DNA of the CDR3 is TGTGCCAGCAGCTCCCCCGTGGCTATACAATTCACAGATAAGCAGTATTTT.

This clonotype was seen only once. This may be a read error, as it is one base from a much larger clone. The chain couples TRBV12-5 to TRBJ2-1; TRBD2 matches at 8 bases. This CDR3 region has 16 residues. Germline V gene data show CDR1 as LGHNT and CDR2 as FRNRAP. CDR3 sequence reads: CISGLVGTRHYNEQFF. The CDR3 DNA sequence: TGTATTAGTGGTTTGGTAGGGACTAGGCACTACAATGAGCAGTTCTTC.